The source of this T cell receptor (beta chain) is a study of T-cell reconstitution after alpha-beta-depleted transplantation in children. V was cut by 6 bases and J by 2 bases, with 13 bases left in between. CDR3 length equals 14 residues. CDR1 is MNHNS, CDR2 SASEGT, per germline. This clonotype has more than one count but fewer than ten. Preparation of the TCRbeta library used unique molecular identifiers. TCRdb recomputed calls from the PCR reads with MiXCR, one row per CDR3 protein. The table shows about 470,000 distinct CDR3 sequences, with about 45% occurring only once. The V call is TRBV6-1, the J call TRBJ2-5; perhaps TRBD1 as D (6 bases). This receptor was obtained from a girl aged 2 to 10 with aplastic anemia, due to receive a stem cell transplant. This sample comprised PBMCs, obtained before TCRalphabeta/CD19-depleted stem cell transplant. The CDR3 sequence: CASRPTGTQETQYF. As DNA, the CDR3 is TGTGCCAGCAGGCCGACAGGAACGCAAGAGACCCAGTACTTC.